This T cell receptor (beta chain) was recorded in a study of CD8 T cells in Susac syndrome. This CDR3 is built from 14 residues. The germline V and J ends were trimmed by 7 bases and 5 bases, with 17 bases remaining between them. CDR1 is PRHDT, CDR2 FYEKMQ, per germline (reference sequence). High-throughput TCR beta sequencing covered peripheral CD8+ and CD4+ T cells. Reverse transcription used roughly 0.45 to 1 ug RNA and random hexamers. TCRdb re-derived calls from the immunoSEQ multiplex PCR reads in MiXCR, one entry per CDR3 protein. The sample holds around 130,000 distinct CDR3 sequences; 65% to 90% are singletons and the top ten take 0.5% to 0.65%.

The chain combines TRBV13 with TRBJ1-2; D possibly corresponds to TRBD1 (5 bases). Sequenced: CD8+ T cells from PBMCs. The clonotype was recovered from a human donor with multiple sclerosis. This CDR3 reads CASTPDGGDYGYTF. The DNA for the CDR3 is TGTGCCAGCACCCCCGATGGGGGGGATTATGGCTACACCTTC. Full variable domain (outside the CDR3, taken from reference TRBV13 and TRBJ1-2): AAGVIQSPRHLIKEKRETATLKCYPIPRHDTVYWYQQGPGQDPQFLISFYEKMQSDKGSIPDRFSAQQFSDYHSELNMSSLELGDSALYFCASTPDGGDYGYTFGSGTRLTVV.